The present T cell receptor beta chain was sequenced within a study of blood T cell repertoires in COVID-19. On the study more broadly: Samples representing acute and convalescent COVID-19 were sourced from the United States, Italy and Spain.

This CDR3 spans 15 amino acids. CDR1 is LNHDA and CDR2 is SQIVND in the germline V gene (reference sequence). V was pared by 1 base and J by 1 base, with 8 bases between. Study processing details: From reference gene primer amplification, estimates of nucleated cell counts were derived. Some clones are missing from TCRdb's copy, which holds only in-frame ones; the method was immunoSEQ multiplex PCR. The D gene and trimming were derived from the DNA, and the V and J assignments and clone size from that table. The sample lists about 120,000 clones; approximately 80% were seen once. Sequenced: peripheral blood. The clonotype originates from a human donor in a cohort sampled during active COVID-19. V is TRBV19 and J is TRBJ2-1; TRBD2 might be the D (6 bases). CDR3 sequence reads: CASSIASGSYNEQFF. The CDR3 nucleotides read TGTGCCAGTAGTATAGCAAGCGGGTCCTACAATGAGCAGTTCTTC.